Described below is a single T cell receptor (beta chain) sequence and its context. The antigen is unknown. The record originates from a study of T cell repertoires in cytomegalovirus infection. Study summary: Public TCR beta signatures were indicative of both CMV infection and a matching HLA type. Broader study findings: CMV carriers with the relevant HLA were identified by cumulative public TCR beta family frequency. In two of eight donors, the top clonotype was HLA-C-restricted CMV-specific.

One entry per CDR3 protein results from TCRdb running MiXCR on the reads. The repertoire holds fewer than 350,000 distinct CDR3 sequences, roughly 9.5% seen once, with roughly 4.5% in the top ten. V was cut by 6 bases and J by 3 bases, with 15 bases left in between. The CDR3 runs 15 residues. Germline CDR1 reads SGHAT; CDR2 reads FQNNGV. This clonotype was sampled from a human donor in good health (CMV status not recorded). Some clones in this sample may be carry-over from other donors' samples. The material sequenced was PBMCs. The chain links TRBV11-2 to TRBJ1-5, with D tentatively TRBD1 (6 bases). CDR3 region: CASSKMGQYNQPQHF. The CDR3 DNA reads TGTGCCAGCAGTAAGATGGGACAATACAATCAGCCCCAGCATTTT.